These 11 T cell receptor beta chains were sequenced from one sample in a study of patients and donors after allogeneic stem cell transplantation. MiXCR, run by TCRdb on the RT-PCR reads, gives a single entry per CDR3 protein. The sample holds 410,000 or so distinct CDR3 sequences; 16% are singletons and the top ten take 7% to 7.5%. The specimen sequenced was blood, either unsorted or a sorted T cell fraction (not recorded which). These TCRs come from a human donor who was either an allogeneic HSCT recipient or a stem cell or donor lymphocyte infusion donor (not recorded which). It is not recorded whose cells these are; they may come from a transplant donor.

J is TRBJ2-6 and V is TRBV5-6; weak D call: TRBD2 (5 bases). This CDR3 has 15 amino acids. Germline CDR1 is SGHDT and CDR2 is YYEEEE. The V end was cut by 1 base, the J end by 2 bases, with 7 bases between. CDR3 loop: CASSLSGTGANVLTF. CDR3 coding DNA: TGTGCCAGCAGCTTGTCGGGGACTGGGGCCAACGTCCTGACTTTC.

The sample holds a few counts of this clonotype. The genes are TRBV29-1 and TRBJ1-1, with D possibly TRBD1 on 5 matching bases. CDR1 is SQVTM and CDR2 is ANQGSEA in the germline V gene. Trimming shortened V by 4 bases and J by 7 bases, and 22 bases separated the two germline ends. The CDR3 has 15 amino acids. The CDR3 reads CSVGYVAGTGVEAFF. The DNA of the CDR3 is TGCAGCGTTGGGTATGTGGCAGGGACGGGGGTTGAAGCTTTCTTT.

This clonotype has a handful of counts. This rearrangement joins TRBV5-1 to TRBJ2-1, with 12 bases matching TRBD2. After removal of 3 bases from V and 9 bases from J, the junction contained 13 bases not matched to a gene. This CDR3 comprises 17 residues. CDR1 and CDR2 (germline): SGHRS, YFSETQ. CDR3 sequence reads: CASSSKILAGGRGEQFF. CDR3 nucleotide sequence: TGCGCCAGCAGCTCGAAAATACTAGCGGGGGGCCGGGGTGAGCAGTTCTTC.

This clonotype was detected a few times. V is TRBV7-8 and J is TRBJ1-5; D ambiguous. Trimming pared 5 bases from V and 10 bases from J, leaving 12 bases between. The CDR3 is 12 amino acids. The germline V gene has CDR1 SGHVS and CDR2 FQNEAQ. Here the CDR3 DNA reads TGTGCCAGCAGCATCCGGGGTGGTCCCCAGCATTTT. Translated, it gives CASSIRGGPQHF.

V usage is TRBV24-1 and J usage is TRBJ1-4; TRBD1 agrees at 8 bases. Germline assignment: CDR1 KGHDR and CDR2 SFDVKD. The CDR3 has 14 amino acids. V was clipped by 3 bases and J by 7 bases; unmatched bases: 3. The CDR3 reads CATSDRDRGEKLFF. The CDR3 coding sequence is TGTGCCACCAGTGATCGCGACAGGGGTGAAAAACTGTTTTTT.

V gene TRBV12-3 or TRBV12-4 combines with J gene TRBJ2-5; D gene uncertain. The CDR3 consists of 14 residues. Trimming took 2 bases from V and 7 from J, leaving 14 bases between them. The CDR3 loop is CASSLPLIPATQYF. The CDR3 DNA is TGTGCCAGCAGTTTACCCTTGATACCGGCGACCCAGTACTTC.

This sequence joins TRBV19 and TRBJ1-1; the match to TRBD1 covers 10 bases. Trimming removed 6 bases from V and 5 bases from J; junction bases left unmatched: 0. CDR1 and CDR2 (germline): LNHDA, SQIVND (reference sequence). This CDR3 comprises 12 residues. In DNA form, the CDR3 reads TGTGCCAGTAGGGACAGGGGGACTGAAGCTTTCTTT. Its translation: CASRDRGTEAFF.

This clonotype was recorded a few times. V usage is TRBV6-2 or TRBV6-3 and J usage is TRBJ1-2; no clear D. V dropped 0 bases and J dropped 4 bases, with 9 bases sitting between them. The germline V gene has CDR1 MNHEY and CDR2 SVGEGT. The CDR3 is 14 residues long. The CDR3 here is CASSYSIRGYGYTF. The CDR3 DNA follows: TGTGCCAGCAGTTACTCGATTCGAGGCTATGGCTACACCTTC.

The CDR3 DNA sequence: TGCGCCAGCAGTCAATCAGAGACTGAGACCCAGTACTTC. Amino acid sequence: CASSQSETETQYF. This rearrangement joins TRBV23-1 to TRBJ2-5; D gene ambiguous. TRBV23-1 is assigned to the ORF class and has an uncertain function. The CDR3 covers 13 residues. V shed 0 bases and J shed 5 bases, with 7 bases lying between them.

The sample holds a few counts of this clonotype. This chain links TRBV18 with TRBJ1-1, with D maybe TRBD1 (6 bases). Trimming left V 6 bases short and J 10 bases short, with 15 bases between. Germline values: CDR1 KGHSH, CDR2 LQKENI. The CDR3 totals 12 residues. The CDR3 nucleotides are TGTGCCAGCTCCCAGGACAGTGGTTCAGCTTTCTTT. Amino acids: CASSQDSGSAFF.

The chain carries TRBV19 and TRBJ2-2; D ambiguous. Trimming removed 7 bases at V and 2 bases at J, with 17 bases between. The germline gives CDR1 LNHDA, CDR2 SQIVND (reference sequence). CDR3 length: 16 amino acids. The CDR3 region has the DNA TGTGCCAGTATCCTCCGTGCGCGGCCAAACACCGGGGAGCTGTTTTTT. This encodes CASILRARPNTGELFF.